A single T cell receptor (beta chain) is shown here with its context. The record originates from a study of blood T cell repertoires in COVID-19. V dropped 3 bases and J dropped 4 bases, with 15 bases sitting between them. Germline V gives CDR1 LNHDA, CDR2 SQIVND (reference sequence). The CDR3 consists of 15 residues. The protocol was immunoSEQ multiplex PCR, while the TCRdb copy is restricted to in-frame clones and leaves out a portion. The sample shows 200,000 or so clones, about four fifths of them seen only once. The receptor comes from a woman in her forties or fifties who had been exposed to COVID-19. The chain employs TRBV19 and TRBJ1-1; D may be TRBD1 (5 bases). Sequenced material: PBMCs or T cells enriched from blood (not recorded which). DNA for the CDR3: TGTGCCAGTAGTATTAGGACCATGGGGGGCACTGAAGCTTTCTTT. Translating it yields CASSIRTMGGTEAFF.